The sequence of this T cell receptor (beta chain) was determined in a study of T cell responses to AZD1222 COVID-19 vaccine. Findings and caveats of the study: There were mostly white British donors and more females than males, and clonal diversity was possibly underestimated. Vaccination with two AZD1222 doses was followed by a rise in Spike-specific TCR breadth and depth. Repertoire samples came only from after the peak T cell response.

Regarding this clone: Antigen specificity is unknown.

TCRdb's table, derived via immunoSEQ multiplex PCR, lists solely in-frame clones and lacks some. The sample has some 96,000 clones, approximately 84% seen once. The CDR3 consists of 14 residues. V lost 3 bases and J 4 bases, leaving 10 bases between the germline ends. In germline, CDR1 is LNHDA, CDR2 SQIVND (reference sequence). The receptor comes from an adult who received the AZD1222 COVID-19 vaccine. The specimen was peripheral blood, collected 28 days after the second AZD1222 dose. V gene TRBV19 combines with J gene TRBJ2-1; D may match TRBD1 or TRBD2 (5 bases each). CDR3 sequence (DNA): TGTGCCAGTAGTATCGGGACCACATACAATGAGCAGTTCTTC. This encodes CASSIGTTYNEQFF.